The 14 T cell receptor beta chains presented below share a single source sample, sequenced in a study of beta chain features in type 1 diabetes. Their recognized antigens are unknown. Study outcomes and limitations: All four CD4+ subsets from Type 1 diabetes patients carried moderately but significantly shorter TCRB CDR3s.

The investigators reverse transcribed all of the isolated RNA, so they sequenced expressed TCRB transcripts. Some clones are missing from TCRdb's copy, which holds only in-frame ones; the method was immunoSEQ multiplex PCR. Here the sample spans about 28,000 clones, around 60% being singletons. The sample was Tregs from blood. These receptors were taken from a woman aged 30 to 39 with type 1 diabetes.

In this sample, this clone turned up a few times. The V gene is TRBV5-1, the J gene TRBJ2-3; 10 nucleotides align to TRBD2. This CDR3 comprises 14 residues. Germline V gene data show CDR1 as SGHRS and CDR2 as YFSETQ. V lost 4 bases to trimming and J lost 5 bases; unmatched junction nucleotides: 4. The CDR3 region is CASSPRLAGDTQYF. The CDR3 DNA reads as TGCGCCAGCAGCCCTCGACTAGCGGGAGATACGCAGTATTTT.

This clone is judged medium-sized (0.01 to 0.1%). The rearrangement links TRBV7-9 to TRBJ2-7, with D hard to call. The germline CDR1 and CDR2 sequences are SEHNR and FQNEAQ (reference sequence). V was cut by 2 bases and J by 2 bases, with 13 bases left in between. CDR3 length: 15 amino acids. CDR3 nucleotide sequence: TGTGCCAGCAGCTTATTGGCAGATCTTACCTACGAGCAGTACTTC. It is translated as CASSLLADLTYEQYF. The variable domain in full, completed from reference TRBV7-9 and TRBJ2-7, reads DTGVSQNPRHKITKRGQNVTFRCDPISEHNRLYWYRQTLGQGPEFLTYFQNEAQLEKSRLLSDRFSAERPKGSFSTLEIQRTEQGDSAMYLCASSLLADLTYEQYFGPGTRLTVT.

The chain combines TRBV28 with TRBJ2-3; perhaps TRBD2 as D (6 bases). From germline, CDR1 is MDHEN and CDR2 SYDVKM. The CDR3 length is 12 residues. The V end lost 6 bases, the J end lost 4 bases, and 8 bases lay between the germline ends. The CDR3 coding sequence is TGTGCCAGCAGGGAGGGCGCAGATACGCAGTATTTT. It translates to CASREGADTQYF. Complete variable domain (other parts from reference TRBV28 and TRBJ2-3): DVKVTQSSRYLVKRTGEKVFLECVQDMDHENMFWYRQDPGLGLRLIYFSYDVKMKEKGDIPEGYSVSREKKERFSLILESASTNQTSMYLCASREGADTQYFGPGTRLTVL.

CDR3 residues: CASSQRTSGSTYNEQFF. The CDR3 DNA reads as TGCGCCAGCAGCCAAAGGACTAGCGGGAGCACCTACAATGAGCAGTTCTTC. This chain links TRBV4-1 with TRBJ2-1; 13 bases map to TRBD2. Per the germline V gene, CDR1 is MGHRA and CDR2 is YSYEKL. V gave up 2 bases and J gave up 2 bases; unmatched junction bases: 3. The CDR3 is 17 amino acids.

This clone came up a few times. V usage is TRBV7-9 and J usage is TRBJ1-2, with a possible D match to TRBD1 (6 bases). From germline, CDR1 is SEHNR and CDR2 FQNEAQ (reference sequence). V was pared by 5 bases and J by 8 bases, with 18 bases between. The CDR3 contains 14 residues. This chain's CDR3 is CASSGKQGPGGYTF. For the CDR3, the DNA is TGTGCCAGCAGCGGTAAACAGGGTCCGGGCGGCTACACCTTC.

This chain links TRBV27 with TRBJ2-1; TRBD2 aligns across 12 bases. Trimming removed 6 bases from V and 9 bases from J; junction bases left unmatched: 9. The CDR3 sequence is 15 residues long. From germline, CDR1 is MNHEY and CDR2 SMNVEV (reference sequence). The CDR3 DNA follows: TGTGCCAGCAGGCTAGCGGGAGGGCCTCGGGGTGAGCAGTTCTTC. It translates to CASRLAGGPRGEQFF.

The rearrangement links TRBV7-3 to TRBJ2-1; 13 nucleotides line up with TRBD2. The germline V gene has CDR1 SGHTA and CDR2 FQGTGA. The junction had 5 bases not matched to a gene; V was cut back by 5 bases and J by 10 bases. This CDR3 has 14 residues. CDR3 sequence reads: CASSAGLAGVEQFF. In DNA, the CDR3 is TGTGCCAGCAGCGCTGGACTAGCGGGAGTAGAGCAGTTCTTC.

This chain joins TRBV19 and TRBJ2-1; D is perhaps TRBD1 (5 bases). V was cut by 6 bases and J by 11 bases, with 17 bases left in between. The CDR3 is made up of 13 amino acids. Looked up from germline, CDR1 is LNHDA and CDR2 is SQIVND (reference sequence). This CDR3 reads CASSPVSRQKQFF. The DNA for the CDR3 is TGTGCCAGTAGCCCCGTATCGCGACAGAAGCAGTTCTTC.

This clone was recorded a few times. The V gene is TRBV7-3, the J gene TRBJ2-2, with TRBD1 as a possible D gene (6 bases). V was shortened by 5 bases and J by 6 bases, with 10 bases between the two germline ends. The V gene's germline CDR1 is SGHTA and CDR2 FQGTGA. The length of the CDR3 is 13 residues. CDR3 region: CASSPRTAGELFF. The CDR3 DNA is TGTGCCAGCAGCCCCCGGACAGCCGGGGAGCTGTTTTTT. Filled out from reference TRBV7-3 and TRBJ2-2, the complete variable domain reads GAGVSQTPSNKVTEKGKYVELRCDPISGHTALYWYRQSLGQGPEFLIYFQGTGAADDSGLPNDRFFAVRPEGSVSTLKIQRTERGDSAVYLCASSPRTAGELFFGEGSRLTVL.

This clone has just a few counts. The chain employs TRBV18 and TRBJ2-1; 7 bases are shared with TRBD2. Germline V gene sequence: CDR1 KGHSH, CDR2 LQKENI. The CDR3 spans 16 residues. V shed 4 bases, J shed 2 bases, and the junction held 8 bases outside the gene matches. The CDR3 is CASSLLAGRAYNEQFF. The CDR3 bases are TGTGCCAGCTCACTCTTAGCGGGTAGAGCCTACAATGAGCAGTTCTTC.

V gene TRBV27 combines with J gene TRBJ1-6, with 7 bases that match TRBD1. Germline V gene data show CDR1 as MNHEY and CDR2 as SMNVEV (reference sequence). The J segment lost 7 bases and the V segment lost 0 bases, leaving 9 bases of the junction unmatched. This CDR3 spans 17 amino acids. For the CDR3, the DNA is TGTGCCAGCAGTTTATCAGAGGGGGCGAGTGGGAATTCACCCCTCCACTTT. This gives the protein CASSLSEGASGNSPLHF.

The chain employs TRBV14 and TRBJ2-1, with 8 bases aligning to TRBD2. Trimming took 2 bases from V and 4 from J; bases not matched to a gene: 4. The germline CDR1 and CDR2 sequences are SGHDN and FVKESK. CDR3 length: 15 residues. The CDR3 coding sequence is TGTGCCAGCAGCCAATCAACTAGCGGTTACAATGAGCAGTTCTTC. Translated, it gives CASSQSTSGYNEQFF.

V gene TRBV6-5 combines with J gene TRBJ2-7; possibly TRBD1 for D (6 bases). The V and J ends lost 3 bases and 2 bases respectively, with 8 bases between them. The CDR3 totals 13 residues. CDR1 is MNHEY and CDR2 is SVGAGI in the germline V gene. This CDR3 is CASSYTGPYEQYF. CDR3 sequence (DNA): TGTGCCAGCAGTTATACAGGGCCCTACGAGCAGTACTTC.

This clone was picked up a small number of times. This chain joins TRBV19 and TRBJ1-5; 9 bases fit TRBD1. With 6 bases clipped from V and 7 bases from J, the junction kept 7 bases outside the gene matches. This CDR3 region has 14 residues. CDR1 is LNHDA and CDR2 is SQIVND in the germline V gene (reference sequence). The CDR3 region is CASRTYRGQQPQHF. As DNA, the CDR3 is TGTGCCAGTAGAACTTACAGGGGGCAACAGCCCCAGCATTTT. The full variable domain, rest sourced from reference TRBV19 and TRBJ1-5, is DGGITQSPKYLFRKEGQNVTLSCEQNLNHDAMYWYRQDPGQGLRLIYYSQIVNDFQKGDIAEGYSVSREKKESFPLTVTSAQKNPTAFYLCASRTYRGQQPQHFGDGTRLSIL.